The 3 T cell receptor beta chains below come from one sample, sequenced in a study of cytotoxic CD8 clonotypes in ibrutinib-treated CLL. TCRdb's copy holds only in-frame clones and misses some; the assay was immunoSEQ multiplex PCR. The table includes about 23,000 clones, just under 70% detected once. Source: PBMCs, taken after 24 months of ibrutinib treatment. The receptors come from a human donor with chronic lymphocytic leukemia.

The chain couples TRBV4-1 to TRBJ1-5, with D unresolved. This CDR3 spans 19 amino acids. Germline loops: CDR1 MGHRA, CDR2 YSYEKL. V was clipped by 1 base and J by 0 bases, with 19 bases between them. This CDR3 is CASSQGLAGRGYSNQPQHF. The CDR3 DNA reads TGCGCCAGCAGCCAAGGTCTGGCAGGCAGAGGGTATAGCAATCAGCCCCAGCATTTT.

J is TRBJ1-6 and V is TRBV19, with a weak D call TRBD1 (5 bases). CDR3 size: 18 residues. The ends were cut back, 1 base at V and 2 bases at J, with 15 bases in the middle. CDR1 is LNHDA, CDR2 SQIVND, per germline (reference sequence). CDR3 sequence reads: CASSIGGGRAAYNSPLHF. The CDR3 DNA sequence: TGTGCCAGTAGTATAGGAGGTGGCAGGGCGGCCTATAATTCACCCCTCCACTTT.

This clone was observed a handful of times. CDR3 DNA sequence: TGTGCCAGCAGCTTCCAGGGGGTGGGAAACACCATATATTTT. Translating it yields CASSFQGVGNTIYF. The rearrangement links TRBV7-8 to TRBJ1-3; 7 nucleotides agree with TRBD1. This CDR3 is built from 14 residues. V dropped 3 bases and J dropped 4; count of bases not matched to a gene: 3. Germline V lookup: CDR1 SGHVS, CDR2 FQNEAQ.